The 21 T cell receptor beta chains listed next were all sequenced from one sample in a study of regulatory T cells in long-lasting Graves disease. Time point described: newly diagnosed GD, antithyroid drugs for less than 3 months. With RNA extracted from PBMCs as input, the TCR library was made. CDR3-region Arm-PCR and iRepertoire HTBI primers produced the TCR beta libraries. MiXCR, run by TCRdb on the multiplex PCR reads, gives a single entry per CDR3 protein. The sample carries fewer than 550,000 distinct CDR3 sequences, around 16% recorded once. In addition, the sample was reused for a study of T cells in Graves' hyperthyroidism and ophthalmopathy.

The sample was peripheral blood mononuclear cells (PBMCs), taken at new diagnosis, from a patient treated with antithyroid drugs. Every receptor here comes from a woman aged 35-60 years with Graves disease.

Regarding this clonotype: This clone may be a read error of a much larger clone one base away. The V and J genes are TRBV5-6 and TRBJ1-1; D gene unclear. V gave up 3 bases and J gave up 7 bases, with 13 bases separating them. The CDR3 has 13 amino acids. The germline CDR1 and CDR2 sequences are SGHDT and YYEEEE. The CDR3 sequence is CASSSVRVNEAFF. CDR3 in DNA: TGTGCCAGCAGCTCAGTGCGCGTCAATGAAGCTTTCTTT.

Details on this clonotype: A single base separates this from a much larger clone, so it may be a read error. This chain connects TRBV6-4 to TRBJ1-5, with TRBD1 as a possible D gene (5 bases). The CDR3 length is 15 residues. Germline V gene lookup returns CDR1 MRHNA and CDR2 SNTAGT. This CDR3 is CASSQGTVGNEPQHF. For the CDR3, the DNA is TGTGCCAGCAGCCAGGGAACTGTTGGCAATGAGCCCCAGCATTTT.

The CDR3 protein is CASSLREVNTEAFF. The DNA of the CDR3 is TGTGCCAGCAGCTTAAGAGAAGTGAACACTGAAGCTTTCTTT. The chain recombines TRBV7-9 with TRBJ1-1, with D uncertain. The CDR3 sequence is 14 residues long. In germline, CDR1 is SEHNR, CDR2 FQNEAQ (reference sequence). V was cut by 2 bases and J by 0 bases, with 7 bases left in between.

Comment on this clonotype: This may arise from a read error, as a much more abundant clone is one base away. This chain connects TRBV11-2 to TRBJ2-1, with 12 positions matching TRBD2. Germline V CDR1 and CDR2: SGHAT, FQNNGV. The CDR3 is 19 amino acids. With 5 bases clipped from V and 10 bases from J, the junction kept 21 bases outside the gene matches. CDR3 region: CASSPIPGLAGGNFYEQFF. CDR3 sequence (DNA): TGTGCCAGCAGCCCCATCCCGGGGCTAGCGGGGGGGAATTTCTACGAGCAGTTCTTC.

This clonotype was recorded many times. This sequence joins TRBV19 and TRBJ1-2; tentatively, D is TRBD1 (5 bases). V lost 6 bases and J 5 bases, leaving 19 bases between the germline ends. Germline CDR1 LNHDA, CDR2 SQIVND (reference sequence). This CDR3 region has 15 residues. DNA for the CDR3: TGTGCCAGTAGCACTTCCGGGACCGGGTCTTATGGCTACACCTTC. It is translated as CASSTSGTGSYGYTF.

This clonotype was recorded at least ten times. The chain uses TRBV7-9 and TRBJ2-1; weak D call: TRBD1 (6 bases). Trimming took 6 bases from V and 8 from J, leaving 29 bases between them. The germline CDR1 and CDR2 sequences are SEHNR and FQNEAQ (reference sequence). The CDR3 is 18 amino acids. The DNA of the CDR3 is TGTGCCAGCAGTGATAATAGGGGCATCCACACAGGGTCGGATGAGCAGTTCTTC. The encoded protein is CASSDNRGIHTGSDEQFF. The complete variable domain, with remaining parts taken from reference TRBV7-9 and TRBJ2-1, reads DTGVSQNPRHKITKRGQNVTFRCDPISEHNRLYWYRQTLGQGPEFLTYFQNEAQLEKSRLLSDRFSAERPKGSFSTLEIQRTEQGDSAMYLCASSDNRGIHTGSDEQFFGPGTRLTVL.

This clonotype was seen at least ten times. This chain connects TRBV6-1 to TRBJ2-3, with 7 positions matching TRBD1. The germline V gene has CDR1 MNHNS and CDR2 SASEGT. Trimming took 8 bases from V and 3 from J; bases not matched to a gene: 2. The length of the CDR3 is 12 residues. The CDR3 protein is CASAQGTDTQYF. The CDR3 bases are TGTGCCAGCGCACAGGGGACAGATACGCAGTATTTT.

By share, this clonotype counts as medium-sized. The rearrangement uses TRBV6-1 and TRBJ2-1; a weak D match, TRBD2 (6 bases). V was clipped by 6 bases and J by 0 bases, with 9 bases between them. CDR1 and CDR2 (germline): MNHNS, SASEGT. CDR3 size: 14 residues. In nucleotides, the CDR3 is TGTGCCAGCAGGCGGGGACTCTCCTACAATGAGCAGTTCTTC. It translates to CASRRGLSYNEQFF.

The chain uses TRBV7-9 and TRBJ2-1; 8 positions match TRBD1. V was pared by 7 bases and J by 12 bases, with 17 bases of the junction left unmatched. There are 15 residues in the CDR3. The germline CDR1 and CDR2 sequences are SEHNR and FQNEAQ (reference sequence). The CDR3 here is CASIYPGQVLSGQFF. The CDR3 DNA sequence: TGTGCCAGCATTTATCCGGGACAGGTCCTATCAGGGCAGTTCTTC.

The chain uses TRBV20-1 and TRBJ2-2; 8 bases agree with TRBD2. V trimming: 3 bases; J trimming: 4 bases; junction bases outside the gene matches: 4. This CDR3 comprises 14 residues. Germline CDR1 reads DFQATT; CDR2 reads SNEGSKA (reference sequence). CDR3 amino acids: CSASSGGLTGELFF. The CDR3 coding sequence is TGCAGTGCTAGTTCGGGGGGGCTCACCGGGGAGCTGTTTTTT.

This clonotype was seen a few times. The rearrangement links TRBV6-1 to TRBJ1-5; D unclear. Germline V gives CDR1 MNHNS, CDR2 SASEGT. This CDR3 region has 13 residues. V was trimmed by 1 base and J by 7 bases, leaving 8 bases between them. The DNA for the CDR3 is TGTGCCAGCAGTGAAGGCAACAGACAGCCCCAGCATTTT. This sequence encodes CASSEGNRQPQHF.

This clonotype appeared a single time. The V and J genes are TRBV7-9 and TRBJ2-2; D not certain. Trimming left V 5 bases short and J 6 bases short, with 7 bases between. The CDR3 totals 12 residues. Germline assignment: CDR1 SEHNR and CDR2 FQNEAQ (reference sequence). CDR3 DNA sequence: TGTGCCAGCAGCAACGGTCCCGGGGAGCTGTTTTTT. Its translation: CASSNGPGELFF.

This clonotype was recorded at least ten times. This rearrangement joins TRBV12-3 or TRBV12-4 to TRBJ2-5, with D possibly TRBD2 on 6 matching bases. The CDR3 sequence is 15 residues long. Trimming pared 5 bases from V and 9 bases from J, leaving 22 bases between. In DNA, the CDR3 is TGTGCCAGCAGTGACCCCGGGACTGGACGGTTGGCCCAGTACTTC. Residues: CASSDPGTGRLAQYF.

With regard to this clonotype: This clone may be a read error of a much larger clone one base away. In DNA form, the CDR3 reads TGTGTCAGCAGCCGGGAGATCAATCAGCCCCAGCATTTT. Its protein product is CVSSREINQPQHF. The chain combines TRBV2 with TRBJ1-5, with D unresolved. The CDR3 runs to 13 residues. The germline CDR1 and CDR2 sequences are SNHLY and FYNNEI.

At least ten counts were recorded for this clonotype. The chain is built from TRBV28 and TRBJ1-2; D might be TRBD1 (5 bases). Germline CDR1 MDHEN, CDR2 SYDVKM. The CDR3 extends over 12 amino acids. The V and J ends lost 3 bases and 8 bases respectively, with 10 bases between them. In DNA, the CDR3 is TGTGCCAGCAGTTTTAGGGGACGAGGCTACACCTTC. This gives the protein CASSFRGRGYTF.

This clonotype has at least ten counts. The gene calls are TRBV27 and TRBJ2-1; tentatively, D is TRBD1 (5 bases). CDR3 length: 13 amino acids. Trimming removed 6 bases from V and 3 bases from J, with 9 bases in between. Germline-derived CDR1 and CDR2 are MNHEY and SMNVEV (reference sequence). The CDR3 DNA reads TGTGCCAGCAGCCGGACAATCTACAATGAGCAGTTCTTC. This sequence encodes CASSRTIYNEQFF.

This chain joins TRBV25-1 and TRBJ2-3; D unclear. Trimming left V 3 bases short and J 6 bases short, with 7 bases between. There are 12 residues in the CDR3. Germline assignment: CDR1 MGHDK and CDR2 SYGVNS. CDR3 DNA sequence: TGTGCCAGCAGTGACCGCCGGGATACGCAGTATTTT. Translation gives CASSDRRDTQYF.

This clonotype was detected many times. The CDR3 here is CASSLAGGVDYEQYF. The CDR3 region has the DNA TGCGCCAGCAGCTTGGCTGGAGGAGTCGACTACGAGCAGTACTTC. The chain joins TRBV5-1 to TRBJ2-7, with a weak D call TRBD2 (5 bases). The V end lost 0 bases, the J end lost 3 bases, and 13 bases lay between the germline ends. The CDR3 consists of 15 residues. From germline, CDR1 is SGHRS and CDR2 YFSETQ.

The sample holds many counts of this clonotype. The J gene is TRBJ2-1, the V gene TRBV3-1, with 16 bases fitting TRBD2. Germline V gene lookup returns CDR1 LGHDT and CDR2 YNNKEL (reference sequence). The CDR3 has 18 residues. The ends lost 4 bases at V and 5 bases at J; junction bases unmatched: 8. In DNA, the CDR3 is TGTGCCAGCAGCCTCCTCTCGGGACTAGCGGGGGGGAACAATGAGCAGTTCTTC. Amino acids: CASSLLSGLAGGNNEQFF.

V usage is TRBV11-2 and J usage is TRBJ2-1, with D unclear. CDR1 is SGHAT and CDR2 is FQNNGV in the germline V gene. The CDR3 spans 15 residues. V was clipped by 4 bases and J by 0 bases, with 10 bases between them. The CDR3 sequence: CASSYSSNSYNEQFF. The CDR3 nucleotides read TGTGCCAGCAGCTACAGTAGCAACTCCTACAATGAGCAGTTCTTC. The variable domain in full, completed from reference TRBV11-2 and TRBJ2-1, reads EAGVAQSPRYKIIEKRQSVAFWCNPISGHATLYWYQQILGQGPKLLIQFQNNGVVDDSQLPKDRFSAERLKGVDSTLKIQPAKLEDSAVYLCASSYSSNSYNEQFFGPGTRLTVL.

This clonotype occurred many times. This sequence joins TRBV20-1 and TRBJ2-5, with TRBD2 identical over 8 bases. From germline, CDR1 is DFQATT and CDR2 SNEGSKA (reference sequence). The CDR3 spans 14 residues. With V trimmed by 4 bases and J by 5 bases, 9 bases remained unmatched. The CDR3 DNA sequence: TGCAGTGCTATCCCGGGGGGGGGTTTGGAGACCCAGTACTTC. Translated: CSAIPGGGLETQYF.